Listed below are T cell receptor beta chains from one sample, sequenced in a study of blood T cell repertoires in COVID-19. Assay used: immunoSEQ multiplex PCR; TCRdb lists only in-frame clones, some missing. The repertoire has about 380,000 clones, roughly 90% of them found once; the top ten carry approximately 3%. Sequenced sample: PBMCs or T cells enriched from blood (not recorded which). All receptors come from a woman aged 30 to 39 who had recovered from COVID-19. Both conserved end residues are part of each CDR3. The D gene is left open where the match is weak. Part of the rows lack a size; the others show once, few, many or a class for expanded clones.

TRBJ2-1	NA	TRBD1	TRBV11-3	TGTGCCAGCAGCTTAGGACAGGGAGTATACTACAATGAGCAGTTCTTC	CASSLGQGVYYNEQFF
TRBJ1-2	NA	NA	TRBV4-1	TGCGCCAGCAGCCAAATACAGGGAGCTAACTATGGCTACACCTTC	CASSQIQGANYGYTF
TRBJ2-2	NA	NA	TRBV12-3/TRBV12-4	TGTGCCAGCATTCCCCCAGACACCGGGGAGCTGTTTTTT	CASIPPDTGELFF
TRBJ1-4	NA	NA	TRBV13	TGTGCCAGCAGCCTGTACGGGGAGCGCAGTGGATATGAAAAACTGTTTTTT	CASSLYGERSGYEKLFF
TRBJ1-5	NA	NA	TRBV6-1	TGTGCCAGCAGTGAAGGGGTTGGGTACAGGGCGAACCAGCCCCAGCATTTT	CASSEGVGYRANQPQHF
TRBJ1-5	NA	NA	TRBV28	TGTGCCAGCAGCCAGACAGCTAGCAATCAGCCCCAGCATTTT	CASSQTASNQPQHF
TRBJ2-2	once	TRBD2	TRBV7-7	TGTGCTAGCAGCTTTTTACTAGCGGGGGGGCCGGACACCGGGGAGCTGTTTTTT	CASSFLLAGGPDTGELFF
TRBJ2-7	few	TRBD1	TRBV19	TGTGCCAGTAGTCCGTCCAACAGGGGCCGGTACGAGCAGTACTTC	CASSPSNRGRYEQYF
TRBJ1-1	NA	NA	TRBV7-9	TGTGCCAGCAGCTTAAAGCCGGGAAGGGACACTGAAGCTTTCTTT	CASSLKPGRDTEAFF
TRBJ2-7	NA	NA	TRBV7-3	TGTGCCAGCAGCTCGGGGGACCTGTCATCCTACGAGCAGTACTTC	CASSSGDLSSYEQYF
TRBJ1-6	NA	NA	TRBV4-1	TGCGCCAGCAGCCAAGTCGCTAATCTTAATTCACCCCTCCACTTT	CASSQVANLNSPLHF
TRBJ2-2	NA	TRBD1	TRBV19	TGTGCCAGTACTACCGTGACAGGGCACACCGGGGAGCTGTTTTTT	CASTTVTGHTGELFF
TRBJ2-1	NA	NA	TRBV7-8	TGTGCCAGCAGCACCCGGGTTACCGCCTACAATGAGCAGTTCTTC	CASSTRVTAYNEQFF
TRBJ2-7	NA	TRBD2	TRBV15	TGTGCCACCAGCAGATCGCGGGGGGGTGGCTACGAGCAGTACTTC	CATSRSRGGGYEQYF
TRBJ1-2	NA	TRBD1	TRBV29-1	TGCAGCGTTCGACAGGGGGCGTCAGAAGGCTACACCTTC	CSVRQGASEGYTF
TRBJ1-2	NA	NA	TRBV5-6	TGTGCCAGCAGCTTGTTTCGGACAGATAACTATGGCTACACCTTC	CASSLFRTDNYGYTF
TRBJ1-2	NA	NA	TRBV11-2	TGTGCCAGCAGCTTTTACTCAGGGGATTATGGCTACACCTTC	CASSFYSGDYGYTF
TRBJ2-7	NA	TRBD2	TRBV28	TGTGCCAGCAGTTTCGAGGCGGGAGGGGACTACGAGCAGTACTTC	CASSFEAGGDYEQYF
TRBJ2-1	NA	NA	TRBV27	TGTGCCAGCAGATCCGGCTACAATGAGCAGTTCTTC	CASRSGYNEQFF
TRBJ1-2	few	NA	TRBV20-1	TGCAGCCCCGGAGACTATGGCTACACCTTC	CSPGDYGYTF
TRBJ1-1	NA	TRBD1	TRBV29-1	TGCAGCGTTGGGGGAGACAGGGTGTTCACTGAAGCTTTCTTT	CSVGGDRVFTEAFF
TRBJ2-5	once	NA	TRBV24-1	TGTGCCACCAGTGATCACGACAGCCCGGGGGCCCAGTACTTC	CATSDHDSPGAQYF
TRBJ1-6	NA	TRBD1	TRBV28	TGTGCCAGCAGTTCTATCGACAGGGATGGGTCACCCCTCCACTTT	CASSSIDRDGSPLHF
TRBJ1-5	NA	NA	TRBV11-3	TGTGCCAGCAGCTTCCCGCGGACAATAAGCAATCAGCCCCAGCATTTT	CASSFPRTISNQPQHF
TRBJ2-1	NA	TRBD2	TRBV7-2	TGTGCCAGCAGCCCCCGCCGAGGGACTAGCTATGAGCAGTTCTTC	CASSPRRGTSYEQFF
TRBJ2-3	NA	NA	TRBV3-1/TRBV3-2	TGTGCCAGCAGCCAAGGTAGTCAGGGCCTCTTTAGCACAGATACGCAGTATTTT	CASSQGSQGLFSTDTQYF
TRBJ2-1	NA	TRBD2	TRBV13	TGTGCCAGCAGCCCGGGACTAGGAGGAAATGAGCAGTTCTTC	CASSPGLGGNEQFF
TRBJ2-7	NA	NA	TRBV7-8	TGTGCCAGCAGCTTAGTGGTGGGGCCCTCCTACGAGCAGTACTTC	CASSLVVGPSYEQYF
TRBJ2-1	NA	TRBD2	TRBV7-9	TGTGCCAGCAGCTTGGCCGGGAGGGGGGTCAATGAGCAGTTCTTC	CASSLAGRGVNEQFF
TRBJ2-7	NA	TRBD1	TRBV28	TGTGCCAGCAGCTCGCCGGGACAGGCAGCCTACGAGCAGTACTTC	CASSSPGQAAYEQYF
TRBJ2-2	NA	TRBD1	TRBV12-5	TGTGCTAGTGGTTTGGACAGGGGTTCCGGGGAGCTGTTTTTT	CASGLDRGSGELFF
TRBJ1-2	once	TRBD1	TRBV12-3/TRBV12-4	TGTGCCAGCAGAGGGGGACAGATCTATGGCTACACCTTC	CASRGGQIYGYTF
TRBJ1-1	NA	NA	TRBV5-6	TGTGCCAGCAGCCTCAGGGGCGAGACTGAAGCTTTCTTT	CASSLRGETEAFF
TRBJ2-3	NA	NA	TRBV27	TGTGCCAGCAGTGCACGCGGGTGGACGCAGTATTTT	CASSARGWTQYF
TRBJ1-1	NA	TRBD1	TRBV24-1	TGTGCCACCAGTGACCCTCGACAGGGGGCTGAAGCTTTCTTT	CATSDPRQGAEAFF
TRBJ2-1	NA	NA	TRBV2	TGTGCCTGCGGACAGGGAGGGAATGAGCAGTTCTTC	CACGQGGNEQFF
TRBJ1-6	NA	NA	TRBV28	TGTGCCAGCAGTTCTCTCAATTCACCCCTCCACTTT	CASSSLNSPLHF
TRBJ2-1	NA	TRBD1	TRBV15	TGTGCCACCAGCACCCACAGGGGAAGTGAGCAGTTCTTC	CATSTHRGSEQFF
TRBJ1-2	NA	NA	TRBV20-1	TGCAGTGCATCCGGGTTCTATGGCTACACCTTC	CSASGFYGYTF
TRBJ1-5	few	NA	TRBV4-1	TGCGCCAGCAGCCAAGACGGATCTCTGGGGGGGGCTCCCGATCAGCCCCAGCATTTT	CASSQDGSLGGAPDQPQHF
TRBJ1-6	NA	TRBD1	TRBV30	TGTGCCCGGACGGGACAGGGAAATTCACCCCTCCACTTT	CARTGQGNSPLHF
TRBJ2-7	NA	NA	TRBV11-2	TGTGCCAGCACCTTTTGGAGGGGGGGGCTGCGCGAGCAGTACTTC	CASTFWRGGLREQYF
TRBJ2-1	NA	NA	TRBV28	TGTGCCAGCAGTTTTGGGGGCGCCTTCTCCATTGAGCAGTTCTTC	CASSFGGAFSIEQFF
TRBJ1-6	NA	TRBD1	TRBV10-1	TGCGCCAGCAGTGAGTACCCAGGGGGTGAATCACCCCTCCACTTT	CASSEYPGGESPLHF
TRBJ2-7	NA	TRBD1	TRBV6-5	TGTGCCAGCAGTTACTCTAGGACAGGGTCCCTAGGCGAGCAGTACTTC	CASSYSRTGSLGEQYF
TRBJ1-2	NA	TRBD1	TRBV27	TGTGCCAGCAGCCCCTCGGGACAGCTTAACTATGGCTACACCTTC	CASSPSGQLNYGYTF
TRBJ1-2	NA	NA	TRBV10-3	TGTGCCATCACTCTCCAGTCCAACTATGGCTACACCTTC	CAITLQSNYGYTF
TRBJ2-7	NA	TRBD2	TRBV10-3	TGTGCCACAAAACTAGCGGGAGAGTCCTACGAGCAGTACTTC	CATKLAGESYEQYF
TRBJ2-7	NA	TRBD1	TRBV19	TGTGCCAGTAATAACCCCGGGACAGGGACCCACGAGCAGTACTTC	CASNNPGTGTHEQYF
TRBJ2-3	once	TRBD2	TRBV2	TGTGCCAGCGGGGGTGCGGGGGGGCGGACAGATACGCAGTATTTT	CASGGAGGRTDTQYF
TRBJ2-1	NA	NA	TRBV7-8	TGTGCCAGCAGCGCCCTCACTAGGGATGAGCAGTTCTTC	CASSALTRDEQFF
TRBJ1-2	NA	TRBD1	TRBV4-2	TGTGCCAGCAGCACCCCCACCGGGACAGATTATGGCTACACCTTC	CASSTPTGTDYGYTF
TRBJ1-2	many	NA	TRBV19	TGTGCCAGTAGTATGCAGGGGATTAACTATGGCTACACCTTC	CASSMQGINYGYTF
TRBJ2-1	NA	NA	TRBV6-1	TGTGCCAGCAGTGAGTCTGGGAGTGGCGATGAGCAGTTCTTC	CASSESGSGDEQFF
TRBJ2-1	NA	NA	TRBV9	TGTGCCAGCAGCGTAAGCTGGAGCTCCTACAATGAGCAGTTCTTC	CASSVSWSSYNEQFF
TRBJ2-1	NA	NA	TRBV3-1/TRBV3-2	TGTGCCAGCAGCCAAGCAGTTCGACTAGAGCAGTTCTTC	CASSQAVRLEQFF
TRBJ1-2	few	NA	TRBV5-4	TGTGCCAGCAGTCCCAATTCGTGGCAGGGAGGAGGCTACACCTTC	CASSPNSWQGGGYTF
TRBJ2-7	NA	NA	TRBV28	TGTGCCAGCAGCACCCGCAGGGAGCAGTACTTC	CASSTRREQYF
TRBJ2-7	NA	TRBD1	TRBV28	TGTGCCAGCAGTCCACGATTGGACAGGAGCTCCTACGAGCAGTACTTC	CASSPRLDRSSYEQYF
TRBJ2-3	NA	TRBD2	TRBV29-1	TGCAGCGTTAATAGCGGGGGCATTAGCACAGATACGCAGTATTTT	CSVNSGGISTDTQYF